The clone carrying this T cell receptor (beta chain) was seen just once. Its antigen is undetermined. This sample was taken from a study of CD8+ T cells in alopecia areata. Overall study context: Treated patients received oral tofacitinib, 5 to 10 mg twice daily.

Study findings and constraints: Lesional scalp exceeded normal scalp in clonality, especially in alopecia totalis/universalis. Uncertainty remains about how baseline CD8+ expansion links to response, with one nonresponder.

Extracted RNA was reverse transcribed, and the resulting cDNA served as sequencing template. Generated by immunoSEQ multiplex PCR, the TCRdb table keeps only in-frame clones and is missing some. This table has 110,000 or so clones, 50% to 65% appearing once. Treatment described: oral pan-JAK inhibitor, 5-10 mg twice daily. Cell sorting on a FACSAria was used to separate CD4+ and CD8+ T cells from the PBMCs. Trimming removed 2 bases from V and 5 bases from J, with 13 bases in between. The CDR3 covers 14 residues. The germline V gene has CDR1 GTSNPN and CDR2 SVGIG (reference sequence). The specimen was CD4+ T cells sorted from blood, collected at week 24, from a patient treated with tofacitinib. The chain uses TRBV30 and TRBJ1-5; unclear D gene. The TCR was taken from a human donor with alopecia areata. CDR3 amino acids: CAWSRALRDQPQHF. DNA of the CDR3: TGTGCCTGGAGTCGCGCCCTACGAGATCAGCCCCAGCATTTT. The full variable domain, rest sourced from reference TRBV30 and TRBJ1-5, is SQTIHQWPATLVQPVGSPLSLECTVEGTSNPNLYWYRQAAGRGLQLLFYSVGIGQISSEVPQNLSASRPQDRQFILSSKKLLLSDSGFYLCAWSRALRDQPQHFGDGTRLSIL.